Each of the 19 T cell receptor beta chains below was sequenced from the same sample in a study of technical replicates of blood from four donors. Using immunoSEQ multiplex PCR, the repertoire was profiled, and TCRdb retains in-frame clones only, with some absent. The repertoire holds around 100,000 clones, with around 96% as singletons. Sample: T cells isolated from PBMCs. All receptors derive from a human donor in good health.

This chain links TRBV9 with TRBJ2-5, with D maybe TRBD1 (6 bases). The germline V gene encodes CDR1 SGDLS and CDR2 YYNGEE. The CDR3 is 14 amino acids. V shed 3 bases and J shed 5 bases, with 14 bases lying between them. In DNA, the CDR3 is TGTGCCAGCAGCGGTCAACAGGGAAGGGAGACCCAGTACTTC. It specifies CASSGQQGRETQYF. Filled out from reference TRBV9 and TRBJ2-5, the complete variable domain reads DSGVTQTPKHLITATGQRVTLRCSPRSGDLSVYWYQQSLDQGLQFLIQYYNGEERAKGNILERFSAQQFPDLHSELNLSSLELGDSALYFCASSGQQGRETQYFGPGTRLLVL.

The chain uses TRBV27 and TRBJ2-7; 7 positions match TRBD2. Germline CDR1 is MNHEY and CDR2 is SMNVEV (reference sequence). V lost 3 bases, J lost 2 bases, and 13 bases stayed unmatched. The CDR3 length is 17 residues. DNA of the CDR3: TGTGCCAGCAGTTTCTCGGCGGGAGAGCTTCGGGCCTACGAGCAGTACTTC. It codes for CASSFSAGELRAYEQYF.

The V and J genes are TRBV13 and TRBJ2-5; 9 bases map to TRBD2. Germline V gene data show CDR1 as PRHDT and CDR2 as FYEKMQ (reference sequence). The J segment lost 2 bases and the V segment lost 2 bases, leaving 12 bases of the junction unmatched. The CDR3 has 18 amino acids. CDR3 bases: TGTGCCAGCAGCTTAAGTGGCTTAGCGGGAGTGGAGCAAGAGACCCAGTACTTC. This translates into CASSLSGLAGVEQETQYF.

This clone was recorded only once. The chain carries TRBV27 and TRBJ2-2; TRBD2 agrees at 7 bases. Per the germline V gene, CDR1 is MNHEY and CDR2 is SMNVEV (reference sequence). V lost 4 bases and J lost 7; bases outside the gene matches: 9. This CDR3 has 15 residues. The CDR3 is CASSWDYSLGGELFF. DNA for the CDR3: TGTGCCAGCAGTTGGGACTATAGCTTGGGCGGGGAGCTGTTTTTT.

V usage is TRBV2 and J usage is TRBJ2-1; tentative D call: TRBD1 (6 bases). The V gene lost 8 bases and the J gene lost 9 bases, with 20 bases spanning the gap. The germline V gene has CDR1 SNHLY and CDR2 FYNNEI. The CDR3 covers 14 residues. The CDR3 sequence is CASLDSQGFSEQFF. DNA of the CDR3: TGTGCCAGCCTGGACAGCCAGGGATTCAGTGAGCAGTTCTTC.

The chain joins TRBV19 to TRBJ2-7, with TRBD1 matching 8 bases. CDR1 is LNHDA, CDR2 SQIVND, per germline (reference sequence). Trimming at V came to 5 bases and at J to 4 bases, leaving 10 bases not matched to a gene. The CDR3 runs 15 residues. The CDR3 nucleotides are TGTGCCAGTAGTCCTGGATCCACAGGGGGGTACGAGCAGTACTTC. Translation gives CASSPGSTGGYEQYF.

The chain joins TRBV7-3 to TRBJ2-5; D ambiguous. Trimming pared 5 bases from V and 4 bases from J, leaving 11 bases between. CDR1 and CDR2 from the germline V gene are SGHTA and FQGTGA. This CDR3 has 13 amino acids. CDR3 region: CASSLSYGETQYF. The CDR3 DNA follows: TGTGCCAGCAGCCTGTCCTATGGAGAGACCCAGTACTTC.

The J gene is TRBJ1-4, the V gene TRBV6-1; 10 bases line up with TRBD1. The germline V gene has CDR1 MNHNS and CDR2 SASEGT. Germline trimming cut 6 bases from V and 6 bases from J; bases unmatched to any gene: 7. The CDR3 is made up of 15 amino acids. CDR3 sequence (DNA): TGTGCCAGCAGGGCGACCGGGACAGGGGATGAAAAACTGTTTTTT. Its protein product is CASRATGTGDEKLFF.

The chain uses TRBV2 and TRBJ2-2, with TRBD1 identical over 7 bases. The CDR3 covers 15 residues. Germline CDR1 SNHLY, CDR2 FYNNEI. Unmatched junction bases numbered 10, after V lost 7 bases and J lost 5 bases. DNA of the CDR3: TGTGCCAGCAATTGGGACAGATACTCGACCGGGGAGCTGTTTTTT. Its protein product is CASNWDRYSTGELFF. The whole variable domain, filled in from reference TRBV2 and TRBJ2-2, reads EPEVTQTPSHQVTQMGQEVILRCVPISNHLYFYWYRQILGQKVEFLVSFYNNEISEKSEIFDDQFSVERPDGSNFTLKIRSTKLEDSAMYFCASNWDRYSTGELFFGEGSRLTVL.

V gene TRBV15 combines with J gene TRBJ1-5; 9 nucleotides match TRBD1. The CDR3 is 17 amino acids. V lost 5 bases, J lost 4 bases, and 12 bases stayed unmatched. Germline V lookup: CDR1 LNHNV, CDR2 YYDKDF (reference sequence). The CDR3 nucleotides read TGTGCCACCAGCGAGGGGACAGGGACTTACTTTAATCAGCCCCAGCATTTT. This translates into CATSEGTGTYFNQPQHF.

The chain combines TRBV9 with TRBJ2-3, with D possibly being TRBD2 (6 bases). The germline CDR1 and CDR2 sequences are SGDLS and YYNGEE. V lost 0 bases to trimming and J lost 5 bases, with 13 bases between them. This CDR3 contains 15 residues. CDR3 sequence: CASSVDGGPGDTQYF. The CDR3 coding sequence is TGTGCCAGCAGCGTAGATGGAGGGCCGGGAGATACGCAGTATTTT.

This chain uses TRBV5-6 with TRBJ1-4, with 12 bases identical to TRBD1. V gave up 4 bases and J gave up 5 bases; unmatched junction bases: 9. The V gene's germline CDR1 is SGHDT and CDR2 YYEEEE. The CDR3 covers 17 residues. The CDR3 spells CASSDPGQGARNEKLFF. The CDR3 DNA reads TGTGCCAGCAGCGATCCGGGACAGGGGGCGAGAAATGAAAAACTGTTTTTT.

The chain has TRBV6-6 and TRBJ2-7, with 12 bases matching TRBD2. The V gene end was trimmed by 6 bases and the J gene end by 1 base; junction bases not matched to a gene: 7. Germline assignment: CDR1 MNHNY and CDR2 SVGAGI (reference sequence). The CDR3 has 16 amino acids. The chain's CDR3 is CASRETSGSSSYEQYF. CDR3 DNA sequence: TGTGCCAGCAGGGAGACTAGCGGGAGTTCATCCTACGAGCAGTACTTC.

The J gene is TRBJ2-2, the V gene TRBV11-3; 12 nucleotides align to TRBD1. The CDR3 totals 15 residues. CDR1 is SGHNT, CDR2 YENEEA, per germline. Trimming at V came to 5 bases and at J to 4 bases, leaving 2 bases not matched to a gene. CDR3 amino acids: CASSPGQGATGELFF. CDR3 bases: TGTGCCAGCAGCCCGGGACAGGGGGCCACCGGGGAGCTGTTTTTT.

This chain uses TRBV9 with TRBJ2-7, with D maybe TRBD1 (7 bases). Trimming pared 3 bases from V and 2 bases from J, leaving 15 bases between. This CDR3 comprises 15 residues. The germline CDR1 and CDR2 sequences are SGDLS and YYNGEE. Here the CDR3 reads CASSAGGQPTYEQYF. The CDR3 DNA is TGTGCCAGCAGCGCCGGGGGACAGCCTACCTACGAGCAGTACTTC.

V gene TRBV19 combines with J gene TRBJ2-5; TRBD1 agrees at 7 bases. This CDR3 region has 13 residues. The germline gives CDR1 LNHDA, CDR2 SQIVND (reference sequence). The junction had 4 bases not matched to a gene; V was cut back by 4 bases and J by 5 bases. In nucleotides, the CDR3 is TGTGCCAGTAGTACACAGGGGTACGAGACCCAGTACTTC. Translation: CASSTQGYETQYF. The full variable domain, in which reference TRBV19 and TRBJ2-5 provide the parts outside the CDR3, is DGGITQSPKYLFRKEGQNVTLSCEQNLNHDAMYWYRQDPGQGLRLIYYSQIVNDFQKGDIAEGYSVSREKKESFPLTVTSAQKNPTAFYLCASSTQGYETQYFGPGTRLLVL.

The rearrangement joins TRBV29-1 to TRBJ2-7; 7 bases match TRBD2. This CDR3 region has 14 residues. Losses at the gene ends were 4 bases for V and 1 base for J; bases not matched to a gene: 7. Per germline, CDR1 SQVTM and CDR2 ANQGSEA. CDR3 residues: CSVVGSGGSYEQYF. The CDR3 DNA sequence: TGCAGCGTTGTAGGGTCGGGGGGTTCCTACGAGCAGTACTTC.

The rearrangement links TRBV27 to TRBJ1-1; D gene uncertain. This CDR3 region has 12 residues. Trimming pared 6 bases from V and 0 bases from J, leaving 5 bases between. Germline assignment: CDR1 MNHEY and CDR2 SMNVEV (reference sequence). The CDR3 DNA reads as TGTGCCAGCAGGGGCATGAACACTGAAGCTTTCTTT. This encodes CASRGMNTEAFF.

Here the CDR3 reads CASSYSSSGIFYEQYF. As DNA, the CDR3 is TGTGCCAGCAGTTACTCGTCATCGGGAATCTTCTACGAGCAGTACTTC. V usage is TRBV6-5 and J usage is TRBJ2-7; TRBD2 might be the D (5 bases). V was shortened by 0 bases and J by 3 bases, with 15 bases between the two germline ends. Germline values: CDR1 MNHEY, CDR2 SVGAGI. The CDR3 covers 16 residues.